This passage covers 18 T cell receptor beta chains from one sample sequenced in a study of response to subunit inactivated influenza vaccine. TCRdb reprocessed the RT-PCR reads via MiXCR and lists one record per CDR3 protein. The sample holds 400,000 to 650,000 distinct CDR3 sequences, approximately 7.7% seen once. Material: PBMCs from blood, obtained roughly 24 months after vaccination. The receptor set was obtained from a man aged 50-75 years who received an inactivated influenza vaccine.

This clonotype turned up a few times. This sequence joins TRBV14 and TRBJ2-1; 8 bases line up with TRBD2. From germline, CDR1 is SGHDN and CDR2 FVKESK. V gave up 1 base and J gave up 3 bases; unmatched junction bases: 8. The CDR3 totals 17 residues. CDR3 nucleotide sequence: TGTGCCAGCAGCCAAGGTCTACGGGGGGGCCTCTACAATGAGCAGTTCTTC. Protein: CASSQGLRGGLYNEQFF. Full variable domain (outside the CDR3, taken from reference TRBV14 and TRBJ2-1): EAGVTQFPSHSVIEKGQTVTLRCDPISGHDNLYWYRRVMGKEIKFLLHFVKESKQDESGMPNNRFLAERTGGTYSTLKVQPAELEDSGVYFCASSQGLRGGLYNEQFFGPGTRLTVL.

V gene TRBV9 combines with J gene TRBJ2-1; 9 bases match TRBD2. This CDR3 has 16 amino acids. The germline V gene encodes CDR1 SGDLS and CDR2 YYNGEE. J lost 5 bases, V lost 2 bases, and 8 bases had no gene match. The CDR3 nucleotides are TGTGCCAGCAGCGTCGGACTAGCGATCCTCAACAATGAGCAGTTCTTC. This encodes CASSVGLAILNNEQFF.

The table lists this clonotype with a few counts. CDR3 protein: CASSLARGLNNEQFF. CDR3 bases: TGCGCCAGCAGCTTGGCCAGGGGCCTAAACAATGAGCAGTTCTTC. This chain joins TRBV5-1 and TRBJ2-1; tentative D call: TRBD1 (6 bases). With 0 bases removed from V and 5 bases from J, the gap between germline ends came to 12 bases. CDR1 is SGHRS and CDR2 is YFSETQ in the germline V gene. The CDR3 is made up of 15 amino acids.

The table lists this clonotype with a few counts. The chain joins TRBV20-1 to TRBJ2-2, with TRBD2 identical over 8 bases. V dropped 0 bases and J dropped 1; count of bases not matched to a gene: 7. The CDR3 is 17 amino acids. The germline V gene has CDR1 DFQATT and CDR2 SNEGSKA (reference sequence). The CDR3 protein is CSARDSRLARNTGELFF. The CDR3 DNA reads TGCAGTGCTAGAGATAGCCGACTAGCGAGGAACACCGGGGAGCTGTTTTTT.

At least ten counts were recorded for this clonotype. The chain has TRBV3-1 and TRBJ2-5, with D perhaps TRBD2 (6 bases). The V gene's germline CDR1 is LGHDT and CDR2 YNNKEL (reference sequence). The CDR3 has 15 amino acids. Trimming left V 2 bases short and J 5 bases short, with 15 bases between. CDR3 nucleotides: TGTGCCAGCAGCCAAAATCACCGCGGGGAGGAGACCCAGTACTTC. It is translated as CASSQNHRGEETQYF.

This clonotype was recorded a few times. The chain recombines TRBV19 with TRBJ2-1; possibly TRBD2 for D (6 bases). This CDR3 contains 15 residues. Trimming removed 5 bases from V and 10 bases from J, with 21 bases in between. Germline assignment: CDR1 LNHDA and CDR2 SQIVND (reference sequence). Written as DNA, the CDR3 is TGTGCCAGTAGTTTTGCCGGGACTGCGTCGTCGGAGCAGTTCTTC. Residues: CASSFAGTASSEQFF.

A few counts support this clonotype. The V call is TRBV6-2 or TRBV6-3, the J call TRBJ2-1; 8 bases fit TRBD2. Per germline, CDR1 MNHEY and CDR2 SVGEGT. V shed 5 bases and J 9 bases; nucleotides not matched to a gene: 12. The CDR3 loop spans 15 amino acids. CDR3: CASSGGTGRGGEQFF. DNA of the CDR3: TGTGCCAGCAGTGGAGGGACCGGCCGGGGGGGTGAGCAGTTCTTC.

This chain uses TRBV11-2 with TRBJ2-7; either TRBD1 or TRBD2 may supply D (6 bases each). Trimming took 10 bases from V and 9 from J, leaving 22 bases between them. Per the germline V gene, CDR1 is SGHAT and CDR2 is FQNNGV. The length of the CDR3 is 13 residues. CDR3 sequence reads: CATRGGTYEVQYF. In nucleotides, the CDR3 is TGTGCCACCAGAGGGGGGACCTACGAGGTGCAGTACTTC.

This clonotype appeared many times. The CDR3 here is CASSRRDNSYEQYF. The DNA of the CDR3 is TGCGCCAGCAGCCGCCGGGACAACTCCTACGAGCAGTACTTC. The rearrangement joins TRBV5-1 to TRBJ2-7; possible D gene TRBD1, 6 bases. The CDR3 runs 14 residues. V lost 4 bases, J lost 0 bases, and 11 bases lay in between. Germline-derived CDR1 and CDR2 are SGHRS and YFSETQ.

This clonotype was counted ten times or more. V and J are TRBV7-2 and TRBJ2-2, with unresolved D. CDR1 and CDR2 (germline): SGHTA, FQGNSA. The V end was cut by 4 bases, the J end by 6 bases, with 6 bases between. CDR3 length equals 12 residues. The DNA for the CDR3 is TGTGCCAGCAGCTCACCTCCCGGGGAGCTGTTTTTT. Translation: CASSSPPGELFF.

The chain links TRBV7-2 to TRBJ2-2; the match to TRBD1 covers 7 bases. This CDR3 contains 15 residues. Germline CDR1 reads SGHTA; CDR2 reads FQGNSA. V dropped 4 bases and J dropped 4; count of bases not matched to a gene: 6. The CDR3 region has the DNA TGTGCCAGCAGCTCCAATGACAGGGCCACCGGGGAGCTGTTTTTT. Translated, it gives CASSSNDRATGELFF.

This clonotype showed up many times. The chain is built from TRBV20-1 and TRBJ2-3; a possible D gene is TRBD1 (5 bases). CDR3 length equals 16 residues. Germline V gene data show CDR1 as DFQATT and CDR2 as SNEGSKA (reference sequence). The ends were cut back, 6 bases at V and 1 base at J, with 20 bases in the middle. CDR3 region: CSAATRSGKRTDTQYF. The CDR3 DNA is TGCAGTGCCGCAACCCGATCAGGGAAACGCACAGATACGCAGTATTTT.

This clonotype was detected ten times or more. The chain combines TRBV20-1 with TRBJ2-7, with 7 nucleotides matching TRBD2. The CDR3 is 13 amino acids. After removal of 7 bases from V and 0 bases from J, the junction contained 6 bases not matched to a gene. CDR1 is DFQATT and CDR2 is SNEGSKA in the germline V gene (reference sequence). This chain's CDR3 is CSVYSGLSYEQYF. In DNA, the CDR3 is TGCAGTGTGTATAGCGGGCTCTCCTACGAGCAGTACTTC.

This clonotype was seen a few times. The chain carries TRBV28 and TRBJ1-1, with a possible D match to TRBD1 (5 bases). Germline V lookup: CDR1 MDHEN, CDR2 SYDVKM. Trimming took 4 bases from V and 4 from J, leaving 10 bases between them. The CDR3 sequence is 13 residues long. The CDR3 reads CASSWGGVTEAFF. CDR3 nucleotide sequence: TGTGCCAGCAGTTGGGGGGGAGTCACTGAAGCTTTCTTT.

In this sample, this clonotype turned up many times. The V call is TRBV5-1, the J call TRBJ2-1; a possible D gene is TRBD2 (6 bases). Germline V gene lookup returns CDR1 SGHRS and CDR2 YFSETQ. V was clipped by 0 bases and J by 3 bases, with 10 bases between them. The CDR3 runs 15 residues. The CDR3 loop reads CASSLVGGRYNEQFF. CDR3 nucleotides: TGCGCCAGCAGCTTGGTTGGAGGGCGCTACAATGAGCAGTTCTTC.

This chain links TRBV29-1 with TRBJ2-3, with 7 bases aligning to TRBD1. The V and J ends lost 0 bases and 0 bases, in that order; junction bases with no gene match: 3. This CDR3 is built from 15 residues. From germline, CDR1 is SQVTM and CDR2 ANQGSEA. Written as DNA, the CDR3 is TGCAGCGTTGAAGAATACAGGGGTAGCACAGATACGCAGTATTTT. Translated, it gives CSVEEYRGSTDTQYF.

This clonotype was seen more than once but under ten times. The chain joins TRBV27 to TRBJ2-5, with D perhaps matching TRBD1 (6 bases). Germline loops: CDR1 MNHEY, CDR2 SMNVEV (reference sequence). This CDR3 contains 14 residues. V dropped 6 bases and J dropped 5 bases, with 16 bases sitting between them. The CDR3 DNA reads as TGTGCCAGCAGCCCTTTCCAGGGGTTGGAGACCCAGTACTTC. Its protein product is CASSPFQGLETQYF.

CDR3 protein: CASSLPGEIGELFF. CDR3 DNA sequence: TGTGCCAGCAGCTTGCCAGGGGAAATCGGGGAGCTGTTTTTT. The chain joins TRBV5-6 to TRBJ2-2; tentatively, D is TRBD1 (6 bases). CDR1 is SGHDT and CDR2 is YYEEEE in the germline V gene. V lost 1 base and J lost 7, with 11 bases in between. The CDR3 covers 14 residues.